The source of this TCR beta chain is a study of blood T cell repertoires in COVID-19. Study overall: Sites across the United States, Italy and Spain contributed samples from acute and convalescent COVID-19. PBMCs, B-cell-depleted T cells, or T cells were the source of the cDNA or gDNA that made up the material.

CDR3 length: 16 residues. Between the trimmed V and J ends, which lost 1 base and 1 base, there was a span of 8 bases. The germline V gene encodes CDR1 SEHNR and CDR2 FQNEAQ (reference sequence). In the authors' methods: Amplification from reference gene primers served as the basis for estimated nucleated cell counts. Assay: immunoSEQ multiplex PCR; the TCRdb copy retains only in-frame clones and omits some. Clone size and V and J calls were adopted from that table, with D and trimming inferred from the DNA. This table holds just under 350,000 clones, around 82% found once. The sample comprised peripheral blood. This sequence joins TRBV7-9 and TRBJ2-6, with D possibly TRBD2 on 5 matching bases. This clonotype was obtained from a man aged 25 to 40 with active or convalescent COVID-19. The CDR3 sequence is CASSLERVSGANVLTF. In DNA, the CDR3 is TGTGCCAGCAGCTTAGAGAGGGTATCTGGGGCCAACGTCCTGACTTTC.